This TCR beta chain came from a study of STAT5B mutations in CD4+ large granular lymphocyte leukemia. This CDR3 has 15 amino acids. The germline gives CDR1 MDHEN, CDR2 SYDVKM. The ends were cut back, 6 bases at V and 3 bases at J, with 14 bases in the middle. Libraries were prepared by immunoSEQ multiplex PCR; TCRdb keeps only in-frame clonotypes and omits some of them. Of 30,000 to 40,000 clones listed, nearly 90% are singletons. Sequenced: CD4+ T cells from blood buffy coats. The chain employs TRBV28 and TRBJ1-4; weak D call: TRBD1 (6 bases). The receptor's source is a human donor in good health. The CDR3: CASRQGGGSNEKLFF. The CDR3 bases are TGTGCCAGCAGACAGGGTGGGGGCTCTAATGAAAAACTGTTTTTT. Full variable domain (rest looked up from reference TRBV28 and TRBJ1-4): DVKVTQSSRYLVKRTGEKVFLECVQDMDHENMFWYRQDPGLGLRLIYFSYDVKMKEKGDIPEGYSVSREKKERFSLILESASTNQTSMYLCASRQGGGSNEKLFFGSGTQLSVL.